The text below deals with one T cell receptor beta chain. V lost 6 bases and J lost 5, with 13 bases in between. Germline CDR1 reads SNHLY; CDR2 reads FYNNEI. This CDR3 is built from 13 residues. These data originate in a study of radiation and T cells in renal cell carcinoma. Study-wide background: Nephrectomy followed 15 Gy stereotactic body radiation by 4 weeks.

Assay: immunoSEQ multiplex PCR; the TCRdb copy retains only in-frame clones and omits some. Among about 150,000 clones listed, roughly 84% were seen once. Time point meaning: baseline pretreatment blood. The treatment here: 15 Gy SBRT to primary tumor, nephrectomy 4 weeks later. This sequence joins TRBV2 and TRBJ2-5; tentatively, D is TRBD2 (5 bases). The sequence came from a woman between 45 and 65 years old with renal cell carcinoma. The sample was blood, taken from a patient whose treatment included radiotherapy and nephrectomy. The CDR3 sequence is CASSVAGRETQYF. CDR3 nucleotide sequence: TGTGCCAGCAGCGTCGCGGGCAGGGAGACCCAGTACTTC.